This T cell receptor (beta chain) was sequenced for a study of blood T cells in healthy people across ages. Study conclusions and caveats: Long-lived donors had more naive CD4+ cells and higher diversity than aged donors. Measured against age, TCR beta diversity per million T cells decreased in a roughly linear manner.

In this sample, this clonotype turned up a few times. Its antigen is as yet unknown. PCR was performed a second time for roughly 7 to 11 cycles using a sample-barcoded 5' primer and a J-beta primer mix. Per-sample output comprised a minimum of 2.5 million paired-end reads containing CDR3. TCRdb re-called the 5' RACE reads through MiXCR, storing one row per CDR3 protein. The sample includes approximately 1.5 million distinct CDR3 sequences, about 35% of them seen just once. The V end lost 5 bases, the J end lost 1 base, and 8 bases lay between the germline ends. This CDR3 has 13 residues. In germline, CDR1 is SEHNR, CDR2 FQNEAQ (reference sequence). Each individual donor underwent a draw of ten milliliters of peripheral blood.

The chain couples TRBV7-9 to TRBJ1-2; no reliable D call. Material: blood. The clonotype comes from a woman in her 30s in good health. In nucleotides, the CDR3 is TGTGCCAGCAGCCCCAGCCTTAACTATGGCTACACCTTC. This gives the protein CASSPSLNYGYTF.